This T cell receptor (beta chain) originates from a study of T cell responses to AZD1222 COVID-19 vaccine. Study-level findings and limits: Of the AZD1222 recipients, only 5 or 6 were seropositive at baseline. Nearly half of unique spike-specific TCRs reportedly avoided B.1.351 and B.1.1.7 mutated regions.

The CDR3 extends over 13 amino acids. CDR1 KGHDR and CDR2 SFDVKD come from the germline V gene. Trimming removed 2 bases at V and 5 bases at J, with 8 bases between. For this clone: The target antigen is unknown.

Sequenced by immunoSEQ multiplex PCR; TCRdb stores in-frame clones only, minus some. The sample has 90,000 to 150,000 clones, around 90% seen once; the top ten hold around 2.6%. The chain combines TRBV24-1 with TRBJ1-2; D not resolved. The sequenced sample was peripheral blood, obtained 28 days after the second AZD1222 dose. The receptor was isolated from an adult who received the AZD1222 COVID-19 vaccine. DNA of the CDR3: TGTGCCACCAGTGATTCTAATCTTTATGGCTACACCTTC. This gives the protein CATSDSNLYGYTF.